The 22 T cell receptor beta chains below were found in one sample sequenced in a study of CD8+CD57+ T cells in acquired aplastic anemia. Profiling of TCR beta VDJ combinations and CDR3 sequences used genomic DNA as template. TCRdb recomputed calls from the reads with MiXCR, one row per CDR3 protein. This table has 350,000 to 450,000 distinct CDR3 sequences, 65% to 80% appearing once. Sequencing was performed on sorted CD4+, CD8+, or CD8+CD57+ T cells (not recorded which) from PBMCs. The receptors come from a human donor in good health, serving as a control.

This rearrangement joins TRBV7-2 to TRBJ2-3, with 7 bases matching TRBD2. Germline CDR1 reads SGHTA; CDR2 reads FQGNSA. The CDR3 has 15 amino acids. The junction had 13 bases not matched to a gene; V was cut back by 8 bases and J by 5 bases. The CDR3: CASCLSGALGDTQYF. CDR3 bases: TGTGCCAGCTGCCTCAGCGGGGCCCTCGGAGATACGCAGTATTTT. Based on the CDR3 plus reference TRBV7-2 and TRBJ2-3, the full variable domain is GAGVSQSPSNKVTEKGKDVELRCDPISGHTALYWYRQSLGQGLEFLIYFQGNSAPDKSGLPSDRFSAERTGGSVSTLTIQRTQQEDSAVYLCASCLSGALGDTQYFGPGTRLTVL.

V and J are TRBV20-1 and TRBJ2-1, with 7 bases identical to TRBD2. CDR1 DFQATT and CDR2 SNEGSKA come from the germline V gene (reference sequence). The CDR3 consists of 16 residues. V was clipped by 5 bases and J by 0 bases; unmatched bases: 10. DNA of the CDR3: TGCAGTGCTGAACTAGCGTTTGATAGCTCCTACAATGAGCAGTTCTTC. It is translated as CSAELAFDSSYNEQFF.

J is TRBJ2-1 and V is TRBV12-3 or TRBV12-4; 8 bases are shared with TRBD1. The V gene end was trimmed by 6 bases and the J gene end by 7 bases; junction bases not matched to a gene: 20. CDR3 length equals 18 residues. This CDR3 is CASSFVRGRRLRGNEQFF. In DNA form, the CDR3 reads TGTGCCAGCAGCTTTGTCAGGGGGCGGAGGTTGCGAGGTAATGAGCAGTTCTTC.

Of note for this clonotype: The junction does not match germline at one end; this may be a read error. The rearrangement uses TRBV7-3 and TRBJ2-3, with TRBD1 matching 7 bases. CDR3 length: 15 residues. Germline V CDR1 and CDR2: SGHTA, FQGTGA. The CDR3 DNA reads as TGTGCTAGCAGCCCACAGGGGCAGCTCACAGATACGCAGTATTTT. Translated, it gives CASSPQGQLTDTQYF.

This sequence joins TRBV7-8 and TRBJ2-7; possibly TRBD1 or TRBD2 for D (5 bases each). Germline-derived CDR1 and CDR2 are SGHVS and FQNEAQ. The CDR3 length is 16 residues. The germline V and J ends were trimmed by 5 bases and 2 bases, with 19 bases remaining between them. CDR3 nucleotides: TGTGCCAGCAGCCCACCGATGGGGGACGGTCCCTACGAGCAGTACTTC. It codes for CASSPPMGDGPYEQYF.

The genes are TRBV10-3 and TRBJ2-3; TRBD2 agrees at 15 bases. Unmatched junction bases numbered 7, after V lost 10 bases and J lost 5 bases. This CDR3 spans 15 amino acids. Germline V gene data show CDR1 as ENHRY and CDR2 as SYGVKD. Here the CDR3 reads CASSGLAGGRDTQYF. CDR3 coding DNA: TGTGCCAGCAGCGGACTAGCGGGGGGGCGAGATACGCAGTATTTT.

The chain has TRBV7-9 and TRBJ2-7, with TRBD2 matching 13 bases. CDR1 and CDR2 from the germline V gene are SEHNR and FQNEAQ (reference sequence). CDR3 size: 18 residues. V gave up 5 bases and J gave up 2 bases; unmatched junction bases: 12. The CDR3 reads CASSPRTSGGDRAYEQYF. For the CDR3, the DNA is TGTGCCAGCAGCCCCCGGACTAGCGGGGGAGACAGGGCCTACGAGCAGTACTTC.

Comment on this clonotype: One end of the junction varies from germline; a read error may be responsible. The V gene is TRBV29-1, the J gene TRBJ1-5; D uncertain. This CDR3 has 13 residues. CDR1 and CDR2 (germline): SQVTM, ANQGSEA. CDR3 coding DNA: TGCAGCGTTGTAGGAAAGTGCAATCAGGCCCAGCATTTT. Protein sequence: CSVVGKCNQAQHF.

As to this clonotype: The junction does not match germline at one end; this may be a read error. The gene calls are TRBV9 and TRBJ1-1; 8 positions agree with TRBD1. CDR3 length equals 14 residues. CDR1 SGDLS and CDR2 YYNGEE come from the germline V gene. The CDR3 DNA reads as TGTGCCAGCAGCTTCAGGGGGCTGGATTCACCCCTCCTCTTT. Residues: CASSFRGLDSPLLF.

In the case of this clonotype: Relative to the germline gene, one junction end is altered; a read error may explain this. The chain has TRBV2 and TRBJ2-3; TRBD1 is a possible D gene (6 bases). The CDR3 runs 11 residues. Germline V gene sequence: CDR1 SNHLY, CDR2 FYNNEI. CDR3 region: CASKRTDTQFF. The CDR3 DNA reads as TGTGCCAGCAAAAGGACAGATACGCAGTTCTTT.

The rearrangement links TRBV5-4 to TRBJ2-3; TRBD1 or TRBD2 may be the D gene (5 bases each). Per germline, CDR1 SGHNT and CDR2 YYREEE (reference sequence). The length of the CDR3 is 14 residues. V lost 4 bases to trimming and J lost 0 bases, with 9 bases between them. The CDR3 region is CASSTWDSTDTQYF. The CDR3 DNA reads TGTGCCAGCAGCACGTGGGACAGCACAGATACGCAGTATTTT. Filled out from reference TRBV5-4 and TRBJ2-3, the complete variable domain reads ETGVTQSPTHLIKTRGQQVTLRCSSQSGHNTVSWYQQALGQGPQFIFQYYREEENGRGNFPPRFSGLQFPNYSSELNVNALELDDSALYLCASSTWDSTDTQYFGPGTRLTVL.

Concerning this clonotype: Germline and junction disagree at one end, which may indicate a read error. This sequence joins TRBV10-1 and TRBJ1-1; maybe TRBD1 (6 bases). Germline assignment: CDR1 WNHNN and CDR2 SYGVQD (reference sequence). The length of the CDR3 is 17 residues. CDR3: CAISETRRQGRGTEAFF. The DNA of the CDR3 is TGTGCCATCAGTGAGACCCGACGGCAGGGGAGGGGGACTGAAGCTTTCTTT.

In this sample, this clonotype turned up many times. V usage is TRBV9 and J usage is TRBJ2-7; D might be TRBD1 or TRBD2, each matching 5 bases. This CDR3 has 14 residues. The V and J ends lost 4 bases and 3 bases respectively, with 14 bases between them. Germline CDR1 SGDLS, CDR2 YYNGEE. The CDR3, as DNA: TGTGCCAGCAGCACAGAGGGGACCAGCTACGAGCAGTACTTC. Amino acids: CASSTEGTSYEQYF.

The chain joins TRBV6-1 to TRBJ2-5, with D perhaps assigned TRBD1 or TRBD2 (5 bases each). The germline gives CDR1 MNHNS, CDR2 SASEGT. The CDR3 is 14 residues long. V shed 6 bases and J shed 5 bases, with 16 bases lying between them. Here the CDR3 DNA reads TGTGCCAGCAGATCGCAGGGAGTTGGCGAGACCCAGTACTTC. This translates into CASRSQGVGETQYF.

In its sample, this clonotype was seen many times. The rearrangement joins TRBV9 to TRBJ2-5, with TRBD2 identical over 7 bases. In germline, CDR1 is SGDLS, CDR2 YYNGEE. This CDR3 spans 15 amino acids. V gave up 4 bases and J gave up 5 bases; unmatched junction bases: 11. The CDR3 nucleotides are TGTGCCAGCAGCCCCGGCGGAGGACTAGAGGAGACCCAGTACTTC. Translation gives CASSPGGGLEETQYF.

The CDR3 coding sequence is TGTGCCAGCAGCCTCCTGTCAGAGATAAATGAGCAGTTCTTC. As protein: CASSLLSEINEQFF. V and J are TRBV11-2 and TRBJ2-1; D is ambiguous. CDR1 is SGHAT and CDR2 is FQNNGV in the germline V gene. V shed 5 bases and J shed 7 bases, with 15 bases lying between them. There are 14 residues in the CDR3.

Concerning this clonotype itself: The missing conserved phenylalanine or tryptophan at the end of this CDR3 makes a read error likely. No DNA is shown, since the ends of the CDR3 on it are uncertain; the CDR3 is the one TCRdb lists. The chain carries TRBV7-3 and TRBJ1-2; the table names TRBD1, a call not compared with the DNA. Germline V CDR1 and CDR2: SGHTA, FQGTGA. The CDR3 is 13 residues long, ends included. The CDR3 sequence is CASSSAGAESSTY.

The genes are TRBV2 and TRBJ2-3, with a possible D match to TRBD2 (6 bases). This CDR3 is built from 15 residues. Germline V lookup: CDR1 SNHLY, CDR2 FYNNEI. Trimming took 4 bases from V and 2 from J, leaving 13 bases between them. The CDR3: CASSASGSTTDTQYF. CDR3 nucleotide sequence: TGTGCCAGCAGTGCGAGCGGGTCTACCACAGATACGCAGTATTTT.

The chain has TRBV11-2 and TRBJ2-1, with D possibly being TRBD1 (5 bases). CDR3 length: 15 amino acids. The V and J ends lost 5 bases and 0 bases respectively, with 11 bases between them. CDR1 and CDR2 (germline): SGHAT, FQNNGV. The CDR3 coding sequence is TGTGCCAGCAGCAAGACAGAGAGCTCCTACAATGAGCAGTTCTTC. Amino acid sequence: CASSKTESSYNEQFF.

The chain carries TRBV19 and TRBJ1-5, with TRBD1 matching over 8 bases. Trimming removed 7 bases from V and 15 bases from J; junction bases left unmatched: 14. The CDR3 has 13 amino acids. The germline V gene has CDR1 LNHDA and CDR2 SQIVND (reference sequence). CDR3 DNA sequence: TGTGCCAGTACCAGGGGGCGTTTGGGTAACCCGCATTTT. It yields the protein CASTRGRLGNPHF.

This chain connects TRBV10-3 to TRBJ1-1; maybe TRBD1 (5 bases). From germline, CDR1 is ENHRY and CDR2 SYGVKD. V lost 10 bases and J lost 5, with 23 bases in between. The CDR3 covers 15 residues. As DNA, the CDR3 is TGTGCCAGTCGGGGCGAGCTTGAGAGGACAACTGAAGCTTTCTTT. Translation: CASRGELERTTEAFF.

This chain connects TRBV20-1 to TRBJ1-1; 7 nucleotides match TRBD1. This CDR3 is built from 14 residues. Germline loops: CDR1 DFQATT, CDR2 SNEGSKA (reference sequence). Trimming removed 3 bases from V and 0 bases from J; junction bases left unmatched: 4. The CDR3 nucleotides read TGCAGTGCTAGGGGACAGAACATGAACACTGAAGCTTTCTTT. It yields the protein CSARGQNMNTEAFF.